This is a list of T cell receptor beta chains from one sample in a study of cytomegalovirus exposure and HLA in healthy donors. This table comes from immunoSEQ multiplex PCR, and its TCRdb copy is limited to in-frame clones, with some not included. The sample consists of 95,000 to 100,000 clones, 76% of them appearing once. Sequencing used PBMCs. These receptors came from a middle-aged man in good health and CMV-seronegative. Each CDR3 is given with its conserved first and last residue. The order of the fields is J gene, D gene, clone size, V gene, CDR3 protein, CDR3 DNA. A D gene is named only where the DNA matches it firmly. Size values are once, few and many counts, or a class for expanded clones, and some rows have none.

>TRBJ2-3|.|.|TRBV10-3
CAIRGERSTDTQYF
TGTGCCATCCGCGGCGAGCGTAGCACAGATACGCAGTATTTT
>TRBJ2-1|TRBD2|.|TRBV12-5
CASGPAGGMYNEQFF
TGTGCTAGTGGGCCAGCGGGGGGTATGTACAATGAGCAGTTCTTC
>TRBJ2-6|TRBD1|few|TRBV5-4
CASSLFGTGVFGGANVLTF
TGTGCCAGCAGCTTGTTCGGGACAGGGGTTTTCGGTGGGGCCAACGTCCTGACTTTC
>TRBJ2-1|TRBD2|.|TRBV7-9
CASSLGASGEQFF
TGTGCCAGCAGCTTAGGGGCTAGCGGGGAACAGTTCTTC
>TRBJ1-1|.|once|TRBV29-1
CSVVRDTEAFF
TGCAGCGTTGTGAGGGATACTGAAGCTTTCTTT
>TRBJ2-5|.|few|TRBV7-9
CASSLSYQETQYF
TGTGCCAGCAGCTTGTCGTACCAAGAGACCCAGTACTTC
>TRBJ1-1|.|.|TRBV18
CASSPPGSGAAEAFF
TGTGCCAGCTCACCACCGGGATCAGGGGCCGCTGAAGCTTTCTTT
>TRBJ1-5|.|.|TRBV2
CASSVQGWNQPQHF
TGTGCCAGCAGTGTACAGGGATGGAATCAGCCCCAGCATTTT
>TRBJ2-6|TRBD2|.|TRBV5-1
CASSLGWVSGGSGANVLTF
TGCGCCAGCAGCTTGGGTTGGGTCTCCGGGGGGTCTGGGGCCAACGTCCTGACTTTC
>TRBJ2-2|.|.|TRBV7-7
CASSSGQNTGELFF
TGTGCCAGCAGCTCGGGACAGAACACCGGGGAGCTGTTTTTT
>TRBJ2-2|.|.|TRBV7-9
CASSPRGALNTGELFF
TGTGCCAGCAGCCCACGGGGGGCCCTGAACACCGGGGAGCTGTTTTTT
>TRBJ2-7|.|.|TRBV6-1
CASSENPGFANYEQYF
TGTGCCAGCAGTGAAAACCCAGGGTTTGCCAACTACGAGCAGTACTTC
>TRBJ1-2|.|.|TRBV19
CASGLPGYTF
TGTGCCAGTGGACTGCCCGGCTACACCTTC
>TRBJ1-2|.|.|TRBV19
CASRNSTVPRGYTF
TGTGCCAGTAGGAATTCGACAGTCCCTAGGGGCTACACCTTC
>TRBJ2-1|.|.|TRBV11-3
CASSLGLVNEQFF
TGTGCCAGCAGCTTAGGACTAGTCAATGAGCAGTTCTTC
>TRBJ1-2|TRBD1|.|TRBV7-2
CASNDRGYGYTF
TGTGCCAGCAACGACAGGGGCTATGGCTACACCTTC
>TRBJ1-5|TRBD1|.|TRBV13
CASSFGQGINQPQHF
TGTGCCAGCAGCTTCGGACAGGGGATCAATCAGCCCCAGCATTTT
>TRBJ2-2|TRBD2|.|TRBV5-1
CASSPGGASGTGELFF
TGCGCCAGCAGCCCCGGGGGGGCTAGCGGCACCGGGGAGCTGTTTTTT
>TRBJ2-1|TRBD2|once|TRBV5-6
CASSPRAGVREQFF
TGTGCCAGCAGCCCACGAGCGGGGGTACGGGAGCAGTTCTTC
>TRBJ2-2|TRBD1|.|TRBV19
CASSPGTENTGELFF
TGTGCCAGTAGCCCGGGGACAGAGAACACCGGGGAGCTGTTTTTT
>TRBJ1-1|TRBD1|.|TRBV5-4
CASSQTGGANTEAFF
TGTGCCAGCAGTCAAACAGGGGGGGCGAACACTGAAGCTTTCTTT
>TRBJ1-3|.|.|TRBV2
CASTYGAANSGNTIYF
TGTGCCAGCACCTATGGTGCGGCCAACTCTGGAAACACCATATATTTT
>TRBJ1-5|TRBD1|.|TRBV19
CASSSLQGDQPQHF
TGTGCCAGTAGTTCGCTACAGGGGGATCAGCCCCAGCATTTT
>TRBJ1-5|.|.|TRBV11-2
CASSFTDSNQPQHF
TGTGCCAGCAGCTTTACAGATAGCAATCAGCCCCAGCATTTT
>TRBJ2-2|TRBD2|.|TRBV5-1
CASSLRGGQNTGELFF
TGCGCCAGCAGCCTGCGGGGGGGACAGAACACCGGGGAGCTGTTTTTT
>TRBJ1-1|.|.|TRBV7-8
CASSLVFRTVNTEAFF
TGTGCCAGCAGCTTAGTTTTCCGGACAGTGAACACTGAAGCTTTCTTT
>TRBJ1-2|.|once|TRBV30
CAWSVTNYGYTF
TGTGCCTGGAGTGTGACAAATTATGGCTACACCTTC
>TRBJ2-1|TRBD2|few|TRBV6-6
CASSPGTSHNEQFF
TGTGCCAGCAGCCCAGGGACTAGCCACAATGAGCAGTTCTTC
>TRBJ2-1|.|.|TRBV14
CASSHRLRNEQFF
TGTGCCAGCAGCCATAGACTAAGGAATGAGCAGTTCTTC
>TRBJ1-1|.|few|TRBV11-2
CASTKTTGLNTEAFF
TGTGCCAGCACCAAAACAACAGGGTTGAACACTGAAGCTTTCTTT
>TRBJ1-3|.|.|TRBV4-1
CASSQAAQGPGNTIYF
TGCGCCAGCAGCCAAGCCGCCCAGGGTCCCGGAAACACCATATATTTT
>TRBJ1-2|TRBD1|.|TRBV6-4
CASSEQGYGYTF
TGTGCCAGCAGTGAACAGGGGTATGGCTACACCTTC
>TRBJ2-5|.|.|TRBV5-1
CASSLGSGSIETQYF
TGCGCCAGCAGCTTGGGGAGCGGGTCTATCGAGACCCAGTACTTC
>TRBJ1-6|.|.|TRBV19
CASSDSTNSPLHF
TGTGCCAGTAGCGATAGCACTAATTCACCCCTCCACTTT
>TRBJ1-2|TRBD1|.|TRBV28
CASSFVRGRKGYTF
TGTGCCAGCAGTTTCGTCAGGGGGCGGAAAGGCTACACCTTC
>TRBJ2-1|TRBD2|.|TRBV7-3
CASSLAEEQFF
TGTGCCAGCAGCCTAGCGGAGGAGCAGTTCTTC
>TRBJ2-2|TRBD2|.|TRBV4-2
CASSIGLAGLTGELFF
TGTGCCAGCAGCATAGGACTAGCGGGGTTAACCGGGGAGCTGTTTTTT
>TRBJ2-3|TRBD2|.|TRBV7-2
CASSPGTSTYTQYF
TGTGCCAGCAGCCCCGGGACTAGCACCTATACGCAGTATTTT
>TRBJ2-4|TRBD2|.|TRBV28
CASRRGGAQGNIQYF
TGTGCCAGCAGACGCGGGGGGGCCCAAGGGAACATTCAGTACTTC
>TRBJ1-5|TRBD1|few|TRBV2
CASNRGNQPQHF
TGTGCCAGCAACAGGGGTAATCAGCCCCAGCATTTT
>TRBJ2-1|TRBD2|few|TRBV2
CASSGSTSGGEQFF
TGTGCCAGCAGTGGGTCGACTAGCGGGGGTGAGCAGTTCTTC
>TRBJ2-5|.|.|TRBV19
CATRQVGETQYF
TGTGCCACCCGGCAGGTGGGAGAGACCCAGTACTTC
>TRBJ1-5|.|once|TRBV7-9
CASSSTGSYQPQHF
TGTGCCAGCAGCTCCACAGGGAGTTACCAGCCCCAGCATTTT
>TRBJ1-5|TRBD1|.|TRBV19
CASSQTGGGQPQHF
TGTGCCAGTAGCCAGACAGGGGGTGGGCAGCCCCAGCATTTT
>TRBJ1-4|.|.|TRBV6-1
CASSALFMREGKLFF
TGTGCCAGCAGTGCCTTATTCATGCGGGAAGGAAAACTGTTTTTT